One sample yielded the 3 T cell receptor beta chains listed below, sequenced in a study of blood T cells in healthy people across ages. Through a sample-barcoded 5' primer and a J-beta primer mix, a second PCR was run for about 7 to 12 cycles. TCRdb ran MiXCR on the 5' RACE reads and lists one entry per CDR3 protein. The sample has about 600,000 distinct CDR3 sequences; 45% to 55% are singletons. The sample consisted of blood. The receptors shown here come from a man aged 80 or over in good health.

The table lists this clonotype with a count of one. The chain carries TRBV6-2 or TRBV6-3 and TRBJ2-1; maybe TRBD1 (5 bases). There are 14 residues in the CDR3. V gave up 0 bases and J gave up 9 bases, with 12 bases separating them. Germline V CDR1 and CDR2: MNHEY, SVGEGT. DNA for the CDR3: TGTGCCAGCAGTTACTCCCACAGGTCGAGTGAGCAGTTCTTC. This sequence encodes CASSYSHRSSEQFF.

The chain uses TRBV10-3 and TRBJ1-2; D call uncertain. The CDR3 is 17 amino acids. V was clipped by 10 bases and J by 4 bases, with 28 bases between them. Germline CDR1 ENHRY, CDR2 SYGVKD. CDR3 amino acids: CATGKGGVLYLSYGYTF. CDR3 nucleotide sequence: TGTGCCACGGGGAAGGGTGGCGTATTGTATCTGAGCTATGGCTACACCTTC.

A note on this clonotype: A much larger clone differs from this one at a single base, so this may be a read error. The CDR3 region has the DNA TGTGCCAGCCTCCTAGCGGCAACCAATGAGCAGTACTTC. Translated, it gives CASLLAATNEQYF. The chain combines TRBV6-5 with TRBJ2-5; 7 bases line up with TRBD2. This CDR3 spans 13 amino acids. CDR1 is MNHEY and CDR2 is SVGAGI in the germline V gene. With V trimmed by 8 bases and J by 11 bases, 14 bases remained unmatched.